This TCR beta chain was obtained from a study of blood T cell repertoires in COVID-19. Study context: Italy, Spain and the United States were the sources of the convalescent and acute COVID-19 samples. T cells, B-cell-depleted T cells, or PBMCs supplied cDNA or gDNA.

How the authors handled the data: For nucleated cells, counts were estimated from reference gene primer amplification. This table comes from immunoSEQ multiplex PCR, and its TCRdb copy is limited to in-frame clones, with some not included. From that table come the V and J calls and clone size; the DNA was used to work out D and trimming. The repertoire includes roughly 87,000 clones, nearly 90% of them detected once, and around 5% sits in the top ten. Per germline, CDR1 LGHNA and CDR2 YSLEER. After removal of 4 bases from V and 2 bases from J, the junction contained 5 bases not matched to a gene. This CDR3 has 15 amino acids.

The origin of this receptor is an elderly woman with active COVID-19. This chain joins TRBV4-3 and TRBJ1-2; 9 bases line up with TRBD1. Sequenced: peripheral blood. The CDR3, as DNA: TGCGCCAGCAGCCTTGGGACAGGGAGGAACTATGGCTACACCTTC. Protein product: CASSLGTGRNYGYTF.